This T cell receptor (beta chain) came from a study of cytomegalovirus exposure and HLA in healthy donors. Per the germline V gene, CDR1 is SGHRS and CDR2 is YFSETQ. CDR3 length equals 17 residues. The V and J ends lost 0 bases and 3 bases, in that order; junction bases with no gene match: 12. The PCR ran on 60 Vbeta and 13 Jbeta primers. Clones were sequenced by immunoSEQ multiplex PCR, and TCRdb holds only the in-frame ones, with some missing. Its listing shows more than 100,000 clones. V is TRBV5-1 and J is TRBJ2-7, with 7 bases aligning to TRBD2. Sequencing was done on a sample of PBMCs. The TCR originated in a middle-aged man in good health and CMV-seronegative. Here the CDR3 DNA reads TGCGCCAGCAGCTTGGCCCCTTGGGGGGAGGGCCGCTACGAGCAGTACTTC. Amino acid sequence: CASSLAPWGEGRYEQYF.